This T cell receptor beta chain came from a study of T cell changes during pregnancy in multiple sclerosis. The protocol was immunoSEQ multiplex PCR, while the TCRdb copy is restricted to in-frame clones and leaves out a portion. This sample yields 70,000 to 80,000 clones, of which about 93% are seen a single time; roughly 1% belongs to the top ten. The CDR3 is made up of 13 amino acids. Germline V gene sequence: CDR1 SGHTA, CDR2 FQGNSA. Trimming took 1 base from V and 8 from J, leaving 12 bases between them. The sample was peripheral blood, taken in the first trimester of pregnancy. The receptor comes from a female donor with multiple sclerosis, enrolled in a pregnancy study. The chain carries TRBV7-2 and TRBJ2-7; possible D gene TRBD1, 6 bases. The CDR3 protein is CASSLGAGDKQYF. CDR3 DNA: TGTGCCAGCAGCTTAGGGGCAGGGGACAAGCAGTACTTC. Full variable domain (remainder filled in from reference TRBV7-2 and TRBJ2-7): GAGVSQSPSNKVTEKGKDVELRCDPISGHTALYWYRQSLGQGLEFLIYFQGNSAPDKSGLPSDRFSAERTGGSVSTLTIQRTQQEDSAVYLCASSLGAGDKQYFGPGTRLTVT.